Described below is a single TCR beta chain sequence and its context. What it recognizes is unknown. Method: immunoSEQ multiplex PCR; TCRdb's copy keeps in-frame clones and lacks some. The sample lists 150,000 to 200,000 clones; roughly 92% were seen once. The data originate from a study of T cell responses to AZD1222 COVID-19 vaccine. The study, taken as a whole, reports: There were repertoire samples only from the period after the peak T cell response. The sample set comprised mostly white British donors with more females, and clonal diversity was possibly underestimated. Spike-wide coverage was observed for vaccine-associated CD4 TCRs, with dominant responses at 160-218 and 743-854. Regions left unmutated in variants are reportedly the target of nearly half of spike-specific TCRs.

V lost 5 bases, J lost 2 bases, and 8 bases stayed unmatched. Germline loops: CDR1 SGHTA, CDR2 FQGTGA. The CDR3 consists of 17 residues. The specimen comprised peripheral blood, sampled 28 days after the second dose of the MenACWY control vaccine. The V call is TRBV7-3, the J call TRBJ2-1, with 11 bases fitting TRBD2. The source of this sequence is an adult who received the MenACWY meningococcal vaccine as a control. The CDR3 sequence: CASSLLTSGSPYNEQFF. CDR3 DNA sequence: TGTGCCAGCAGCCTACTAACTAGCGGGAGTCCCTACAATGAGCAGTTCTTC.